These T cell receptor beta chains were read from a single sample in a study of blood T cell repertoires in COVID-19. This table comes from immunoSEQ multiplex PCR, and its TCRdb copy is limited to in-frame clones, with some not included. The sample includes 35,000 to 50,000 clones, approximately 84% seen only once; the top ten take approximately 15%. The sequenced sample was peripheral blood. These receptors were collected from a man aged 50 to 59 with active or convalescent COVID-19. Each CDR3 is given with its conserved first and last residue. The D gene is left open where the match is weak. For some rows the clone size is stated as once, few or many, or as a class when expanded; others skip it.

v_call: TRBV18; j_call: TRBJ1-2; d_call: NA; clone_size: NA; cdr3_aa: CASSPGRDYGYTF; cdr3_nt: TGTGCCAGCTCACCGGGCAGGGACTATGGCTACACCTTC
v_call: TRBV16; j_call: TRBJ2-7; d_call: NA; clone_size: NA; cdr3_aa: CASSPDSYEQYF; cdr3_nt: TGTGCCAGCAGCCCCGACAGTTACGAGCAGTACTTC
v_call: TRBV5-4; j_call: TRBJ2-3; d_call: NA; clone_size: NA; cdr3_aa: CASSSRRGAQADTQYF; cdr3_nt: TGTGCCAGCAGCTCCCGCCGGGGGGCGCAGGCAGATACGCAGTATTTT
v_call: TRBV6-5; j_call: TRBJ1-5; d_call: TRBD1; clone_size: NA; cdr3_aa: CASRQGGHSNQPQHF; cdr3_nt: TGTGCCAGCAGACAGGGGGGCCATAGCAATCAGCCCCAGCATTTT
v_call: TRBV19; j_call: TRBJ2-5; d_call: TRBD1; clone_size: NA; cdr3_aa: CASSTRTGDVRETQYF; cdr3_nt: TGTGCCAGTAGTACCCGGACAGGGGACGTTCGAGAGACCCAGTACTTC
v_call: TRBV6-5; j_call: TRBJ2-5; d_call: NA; clone_size: NA; cdr3_aa: CASSRGQLQETQYF; cdr3_nt: TGTGCCAGCAGCAGAGGACAGCTCCAAGAGACCCAGTACTTC
v_call: TRBV7-2; j_call: TRBJ2-3; d_call: NA; clone_size: NA; cdr3_aa: CASRTNGGRADTQYF; cdr3_nt: TGTGCCAGCAGGACGAACGGGGGAAGAGCAGATACGCAGTATTTT
v_call: TRBV5-1; j_call: TRBJ2-7; d_call: TRBD1; clone_size: NA; cdr3_aa: CASSRLTGPYEQYF; cdr3_nt: TGCGCCAGCAGCCGCCTGACAGGGCCCTACGAGCAGTACTTC
v_call: TRBV5-5; j_call: TRBJ2-7; d_call: TRBD2; clone_size: NA; cdr3_aa: CASSRESGGFYEQYF; cdr3_nt: TGTGCCAGCAGCCGCGAGAGCGGGGGTTTCTACGAGCAGTACTTC
v_call: TRBV10-1; j_call: TRBJ2-2; d_call: NA; clone_size: NA; cdr3_aa: CASSEPRSGELFF; cdr3_nt: TGCGCCAGCAGTGAACCGCGGAGCGGGGAGCTGTTTTTT
v_call: TRBV7-2; j_call: TRBJ1-5; d_call: NA; clone_size: NA; cdr3_aa: CASSSLQGSNQPQHF; cdr3_nt: TGTGCCAGCAGCTCACTACAGGGAAGCAATCAGCCCCAGCATTTT
v_call: TRBV2; j_call: TRBJ1-4; d_call: TRBD1; clone_size: NA; cdr3_aa: CASRDRGNNEKLFF; cdr3_nt: TGTGCCAGCAGGGACAGGGGTAATAATGAAAAACTGTTTTTT
v_call: TRBV5-1; j_call: TRBJ1-5; d_call: TRBD1; clone_size: NA; cdr3_aa: CASSLQGDSNQPQHF; cdr3_nt: TGCGCCAGCAGCTTGCAGGGGGATAGCAATCAGCCCCAGCATTTT
v_call: TRBV3-1/TRBV3-2; j_call: TRBJ2-1; d_call: TRBD2; clone_size: NA; cdr3_aa: CASSQDTSGGSHNEQFF; cdr3_nt: TGTGCCAGCAGCCAAGATACGAGCGGGGGTTCTCACAATGAGCAGTTCTTC
v_call: TRBV7-9; j_call: TRBJ1-2; d_call: NA; clone_size: NA; cdr3_aa: CASSFPGGQGYTF; cdr3_nt: TGTGCCAGCAGCTTTCCGGGGGGTCAAGGCTACACCTTC
v_call: TRBV29-1; j_call: TRBJ1-1; d_call: NA; clone_size: NA; cdr3_aa: CSVEGRENTEAFF; cdr3_nt: TGCAGCGTTGAAGGCAGGGAGAACACTGAAGCTTTCTTT
v_call: TRBV6-6; j_call: TRBJ1-5; d_call: NA; clone_size: NA; cdr3_aa: CASSRTVNQPQHF; cdr3_nt: TGTGCCAGCAGCAGGACAGTAAATCAGCCCCAGCATTTT
v_call: TRBV6-5; j_call: TRBJ2-5; d_call: NA; clone_size: NA; cdr3_aa: CASSYWQGETQYF; cdr3_nt: TGTGCCAGCAGTTACTGGCAGGGAGAGACCCAGTACTTC
v_call: TRBV7-2; j_call: TRBJ1-5; d_call: TRBD1; clone_size: few; cdr3_aa: CASSFGGQGGQPQHF; cdr3_nt: TGTGCCAGCAGCTTCGGGGGACAGGGAGGACAGCCCCAGCATTTT
v_call: TRBV3-1/TRBV3-2; j_call: TRBJ1-1; d_call: NA; clone_size: NA; cdr3_aa: CASSPRRGEAFF; cdr3_nt: TGTGCCAGCAGCCCTCGACGGGGGGAAGCTTTCTTT
v_call: TRBV24-1; j_call: TRBJ1-2; d_call: TRBD1; clone_size: NA; cdr3_aa: CATREGALGYTF; cdr3_nt: TGTGCCACCAGGGAGGGGGCGCTTGGCTACACCTTC
v_call: TRBV6-6; j_call: TRBJ1-2; d_call: NA; clone_size: NA; cdr3_aa: CASSLQRTSNYGYTF; cdr3_nt: TGTGCCAGCAGTTTACAGAGGACTTCTAACTATGGCTACACCTTC
v_call: TRBV7-8; j_call: TRBJ1-5; d_call: TRBD1; clone_size: NA; cdr3_aa: CASSLSGTANQPQHF; cdr3_nt: TGTGCCAGCAGCTTGTCCGGGACAGCGAATCAGCCCCAGCATTTT
v_call: TRBV19; j_call: TRBJ2-3; d_call: NA; clone_size: NA; cdr3_aa: CASSRQLALGTDTQYF; cdr3_nt: TGTGCCAGTAGTCGCCAACTAGCTCTCGGCACAGATACGCAGTATTTT
v_call: TRBV19; j_call: TRBJ2-5; d_call: TRBD2; clone_size: NA; cdr3_aa: CASSIGVAGIETQYF; cdr3_nt: TGTGCCAGTAGTATCGGGGTAGCGGGGATAGAGACCCAGTACTTC
v_call: TRBV10-3; j_call: TRBJ2-7; d_call: TRBD2; clone_size: NA; cdr3_aa: CAINGKGDYSEQYF; cdr3_nt: TGTGCCATCAATGGCAAAGGGGACTACAGCGAGCAGTACTTC
v_call: TRBV7-8; j_call: TRBJ2-1; d_call: NA; clone_size: NA; cdr3_aa: CASSLGKINEQFF; cdr3_nt: TGTGCCAGCAGCTTGGGCAAAATCAATGAGCAGTTCTTC
v_call: TRBV15; j_call: TRBJ1-1; d_call: TRBD1; clone_size: NA; cdr3_aa: CATSSPSQGVGTEAFF; cdr3_nt: TGTGCCACCAGCAGTCCCTCACAGGGGGTTGGCACTGAAGCTTTCTTT
v_call: TRBV3-1/TRBV3-2; j_call: TRBJ2-7; d_call: TRBD1; clone_size: NA; cdr3_aa: CASSRNPGQGAGEQYF; cdr3_nt: TGTGCCAGCAGCCGAAATCCGGGACAGGGGGCAGGGGAGCAGTACTTC
v_call: TRBV3-1/TRBV3-2; j_call: TRBJ1-6; d_call: TRBD1; clone_size: NA; cdr3_aa: CASSQGRDRVNSPLHF; cdr3_nt: TGTGCCAGCAGCCAAGGACGGGACAGGGTTAATTCACCCCTCCACTTT
v_call: TRBV18; j_call: TRBJ2-7; d_call: NA; clone_size: NA; cdr3_aa: CASSPGHSSYEQYF; cdr3_nt: TGTGCCAGCTCACCCGGACACAGCTCCTACGAGCAGTACTTC
v_call: TRBV7-9; j_call: TRBJ1-4; d_call: NA; clone_size: NA; cdr3_aa: CASSLDARTNEKLFF; cdr3_nt: TGTGCCAGCAGCTTAGACGCGAGAACTAATGAAAAACTGTTTTTT